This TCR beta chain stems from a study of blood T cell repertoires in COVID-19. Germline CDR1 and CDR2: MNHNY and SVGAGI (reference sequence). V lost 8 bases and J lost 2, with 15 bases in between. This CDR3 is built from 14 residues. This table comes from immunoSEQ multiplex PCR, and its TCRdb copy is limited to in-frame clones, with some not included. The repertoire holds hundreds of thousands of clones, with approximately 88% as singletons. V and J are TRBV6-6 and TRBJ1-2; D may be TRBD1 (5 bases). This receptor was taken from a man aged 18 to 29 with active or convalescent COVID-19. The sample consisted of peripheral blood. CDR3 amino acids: CASVFWAGNYGYTF. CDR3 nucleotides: TGTGCCAGCGTTTTCTGGGCAGGGAACTATGGCTACACCTTC.